This T cell receptor (beta chain) was obtained from a study of T cells after yellow fever vaccination. MiXCR was run by TCRdb on the 5' RACE reads, yielding one entry per CDR3 protein. This table has 250,000 to 350,000 distinct CDR3 sequences, 6.8% appearing once. The source of this sequence is a man younger than 35 who received the YFV17D yellow fever vaccine. The starting material was PBMCs, obtained roughly 45 days after the first yellow fever vaccination.

In nucleotides, the CDR3 is TGTGCCAGCAGTGCATCACCGGGACACACGGGGGACAATGAGCAGTTCTTC. This codes for CASSASPGHTGDNEQFF. The V gene is TRBV6-1, the J gene TRBJ2-1; TRBD1 or TRBD2 may be the D gene (6 bases each). This CDR3 has 17 amino acids. V was trimmed by 4 bases and J by 5 bases, leaving 21 bases between them. Germline V gene data show CDR1 as MNHNS and CDR2 as SASEGT.